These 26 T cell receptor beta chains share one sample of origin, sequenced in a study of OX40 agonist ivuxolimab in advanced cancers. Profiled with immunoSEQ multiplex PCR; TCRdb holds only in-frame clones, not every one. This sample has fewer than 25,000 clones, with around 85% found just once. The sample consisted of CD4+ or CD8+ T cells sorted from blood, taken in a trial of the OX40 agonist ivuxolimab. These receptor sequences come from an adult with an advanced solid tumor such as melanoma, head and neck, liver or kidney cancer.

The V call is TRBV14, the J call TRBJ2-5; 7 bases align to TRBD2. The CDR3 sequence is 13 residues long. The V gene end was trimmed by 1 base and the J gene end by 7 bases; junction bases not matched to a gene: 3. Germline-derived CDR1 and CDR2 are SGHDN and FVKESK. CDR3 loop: CASSQAERGTQYF. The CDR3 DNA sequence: TGTGCCAGCAGCCAAGCTGAGCGGGGGACCCAGTACTTC.

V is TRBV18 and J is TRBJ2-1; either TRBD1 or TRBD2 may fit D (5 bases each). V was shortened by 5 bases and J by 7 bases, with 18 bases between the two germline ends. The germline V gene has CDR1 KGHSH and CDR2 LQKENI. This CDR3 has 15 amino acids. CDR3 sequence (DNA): TGTGCCAGCTCAAATACCGGGGACGGTAAAAATGAGCAGTTCTTC. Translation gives CASSNTGDGKNEQFF.

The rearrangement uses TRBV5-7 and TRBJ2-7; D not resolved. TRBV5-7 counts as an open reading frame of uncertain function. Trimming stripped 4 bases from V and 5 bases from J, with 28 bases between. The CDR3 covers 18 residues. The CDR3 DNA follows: TGTGCCAGCAGCCCCCTCGGCGGTTTGTTCCAACAACGAAACGAGCAGTACTTC. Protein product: CASSPLGGLFQQRNEQYF.

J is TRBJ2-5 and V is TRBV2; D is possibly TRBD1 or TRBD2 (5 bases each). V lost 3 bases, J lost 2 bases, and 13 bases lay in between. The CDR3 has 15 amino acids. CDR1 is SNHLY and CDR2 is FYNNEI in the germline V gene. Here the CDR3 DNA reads TGTGCCAGCAGTGACCCCTGGGACGGTCAAGAGACCCAGTACTTC. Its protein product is CASSDPWDGQETQYF.

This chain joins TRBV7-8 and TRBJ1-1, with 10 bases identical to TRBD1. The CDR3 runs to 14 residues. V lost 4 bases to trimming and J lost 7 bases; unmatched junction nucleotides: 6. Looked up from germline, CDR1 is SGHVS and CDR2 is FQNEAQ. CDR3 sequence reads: CASSWDRGTFEAFF. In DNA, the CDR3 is TGTGCCAGCAGCTGGGACAGGGGAACGTTTGAAGCTTTCTTT.

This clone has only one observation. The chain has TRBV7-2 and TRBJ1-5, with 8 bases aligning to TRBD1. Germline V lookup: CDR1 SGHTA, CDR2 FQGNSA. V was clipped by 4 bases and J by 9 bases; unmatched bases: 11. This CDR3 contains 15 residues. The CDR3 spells CASSSGQGGIRPQHF. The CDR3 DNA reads TGTGCCAGCAGCTCTGGACAGGGAGGGATTCGGCCCCAGCATTTT.

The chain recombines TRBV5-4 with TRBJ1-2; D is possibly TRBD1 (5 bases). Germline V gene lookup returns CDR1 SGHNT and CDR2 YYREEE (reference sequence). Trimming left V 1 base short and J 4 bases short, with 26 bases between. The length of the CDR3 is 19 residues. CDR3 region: CASSLIGGGTSRSRYGYTF. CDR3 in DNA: TGTGCCAGCAGCTTGATTGGGGGGGGGACTTCGAGGTCTCGCTATGGCTACACCTTC.

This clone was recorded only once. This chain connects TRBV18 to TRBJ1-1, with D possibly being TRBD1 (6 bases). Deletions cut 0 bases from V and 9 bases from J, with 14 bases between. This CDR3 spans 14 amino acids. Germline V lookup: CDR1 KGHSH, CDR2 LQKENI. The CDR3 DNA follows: TGTGCCAGCTCACCACCTGCAGGGGAGGGGAAAGCTTTCTTT. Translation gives CASSPPAGEGKAFF.

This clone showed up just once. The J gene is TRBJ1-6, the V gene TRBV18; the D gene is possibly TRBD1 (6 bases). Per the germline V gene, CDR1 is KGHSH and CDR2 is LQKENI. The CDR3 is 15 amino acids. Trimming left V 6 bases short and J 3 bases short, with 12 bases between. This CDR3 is CASSPGQIYNSPLHF. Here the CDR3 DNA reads TGTGCCAGCTCGCCGGGACAAATCTATAATTCACCCCTCCACTTT.

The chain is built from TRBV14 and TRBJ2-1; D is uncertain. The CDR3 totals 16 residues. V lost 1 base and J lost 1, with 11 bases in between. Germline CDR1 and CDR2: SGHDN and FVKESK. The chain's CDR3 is CASSQVRSQSYNEQFF. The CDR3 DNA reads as TGTGCCAGCAGCCAAGTAAGGTCACAATCCTACAATGAGCAGTTCTTC.

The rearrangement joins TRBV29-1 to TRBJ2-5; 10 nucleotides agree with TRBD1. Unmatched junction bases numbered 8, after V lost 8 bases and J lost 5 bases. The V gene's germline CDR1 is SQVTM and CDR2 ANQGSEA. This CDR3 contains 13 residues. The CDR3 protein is CSLTTGGGETQYF. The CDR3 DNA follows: TGCAGCCTCACGACAGGGGGCGGTGAGACCCAGTACTTC.

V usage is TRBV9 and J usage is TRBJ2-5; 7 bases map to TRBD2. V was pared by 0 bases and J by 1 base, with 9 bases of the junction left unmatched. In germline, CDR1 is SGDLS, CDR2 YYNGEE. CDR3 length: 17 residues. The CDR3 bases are TGTGCCAGCAGCGTAGGAGGGAAGGGAGGGGTCCAAGAGACCCAGTACTTC. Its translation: CASSVGGKGGVQETQYF.

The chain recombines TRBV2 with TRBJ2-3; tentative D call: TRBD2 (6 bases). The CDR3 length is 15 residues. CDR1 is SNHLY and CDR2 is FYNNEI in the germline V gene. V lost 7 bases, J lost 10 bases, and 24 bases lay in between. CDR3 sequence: CASMGSRAGGLAQYF. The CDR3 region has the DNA TGTGCCAGCATGGGGAGTCGAGCGGGCGGGTTGGCGCAGTATTTT.

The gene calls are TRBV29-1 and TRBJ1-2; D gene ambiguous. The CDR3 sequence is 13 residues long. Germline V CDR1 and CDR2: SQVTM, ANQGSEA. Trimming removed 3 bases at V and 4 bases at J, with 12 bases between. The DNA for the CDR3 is TGCAGCGTTGAGAATGGGATCGGCTATGGCTACACCTTC. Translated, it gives CSVENGIGYGYTF.

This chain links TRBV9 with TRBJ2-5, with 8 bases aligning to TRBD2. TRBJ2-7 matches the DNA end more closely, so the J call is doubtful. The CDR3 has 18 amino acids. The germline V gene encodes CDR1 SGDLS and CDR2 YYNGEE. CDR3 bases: TGTGCCAGCAGCGTAGTTCGCTCGTGGGACGGGAGGGCCGGCGAGCAGTACTTC. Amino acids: CASSVVRSWDGRAGEQYF.

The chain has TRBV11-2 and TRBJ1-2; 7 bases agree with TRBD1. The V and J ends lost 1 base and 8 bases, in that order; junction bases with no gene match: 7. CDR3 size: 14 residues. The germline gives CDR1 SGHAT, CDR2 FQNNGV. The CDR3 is CASSLGEGAKGYTF. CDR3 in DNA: TGTGCCAGCAGCTTAGGGGAGGGGGCGAAAGGCTACACCTTC.

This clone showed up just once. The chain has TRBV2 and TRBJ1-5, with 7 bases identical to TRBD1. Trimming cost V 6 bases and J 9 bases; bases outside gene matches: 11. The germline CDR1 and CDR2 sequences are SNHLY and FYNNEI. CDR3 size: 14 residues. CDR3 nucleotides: TGTGCCAGCAGCCGCGGGACAGAGGATCGGCCCCAGCATTTT. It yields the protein CASSRGTEDRPQHF.

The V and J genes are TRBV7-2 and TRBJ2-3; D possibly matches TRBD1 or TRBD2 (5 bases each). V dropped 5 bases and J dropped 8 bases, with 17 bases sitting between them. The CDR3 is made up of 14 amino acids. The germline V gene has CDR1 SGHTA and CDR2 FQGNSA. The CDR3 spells CASSTSFGAATQYF. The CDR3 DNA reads TGTGCCAGCAGCACAAGCTTCGGGGCGGCTACGCAGTATTTT.

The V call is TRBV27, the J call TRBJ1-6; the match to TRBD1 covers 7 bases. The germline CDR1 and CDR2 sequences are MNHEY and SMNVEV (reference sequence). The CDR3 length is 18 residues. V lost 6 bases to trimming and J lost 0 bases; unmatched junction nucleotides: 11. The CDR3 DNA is TGTGCCAGCAGCTCGGGACAGATAGTAAACTCCTATAATTCACCCCTCCACTTT. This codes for CASSSGQIVNSYNSPLHF.

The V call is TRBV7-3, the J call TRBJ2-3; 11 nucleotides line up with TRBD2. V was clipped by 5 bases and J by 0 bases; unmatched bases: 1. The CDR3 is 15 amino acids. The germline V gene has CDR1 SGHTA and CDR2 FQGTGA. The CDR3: CASSRLAGSTDTQYF. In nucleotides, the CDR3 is TGTGCCAGCAGCCGACTAGCGGGAAGCACAGATACGCAGTATTTT.

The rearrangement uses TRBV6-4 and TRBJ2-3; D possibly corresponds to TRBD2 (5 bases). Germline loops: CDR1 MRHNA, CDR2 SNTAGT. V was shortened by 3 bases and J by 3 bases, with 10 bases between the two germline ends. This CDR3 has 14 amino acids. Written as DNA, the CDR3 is TGTGCCAGCAGTGAGGGCGGGTCGACAGATACGCAGTATTTT. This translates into CASSEGGSTDTQYF.

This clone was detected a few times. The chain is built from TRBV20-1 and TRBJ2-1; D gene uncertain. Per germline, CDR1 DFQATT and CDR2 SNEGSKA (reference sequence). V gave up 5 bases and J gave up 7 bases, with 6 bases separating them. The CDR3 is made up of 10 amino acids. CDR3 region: CSAPMNEQFF. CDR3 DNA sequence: TGCAGTGCTCCTATGAATGAGCAGTTCTTC.

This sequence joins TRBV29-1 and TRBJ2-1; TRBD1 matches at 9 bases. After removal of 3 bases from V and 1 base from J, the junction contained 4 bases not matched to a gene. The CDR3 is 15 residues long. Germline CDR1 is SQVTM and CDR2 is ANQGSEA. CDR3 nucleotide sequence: TGCAGCGTTGAGGGGACAGGGAGTTCCTACAATGAGCAGTTCTTC. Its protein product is CSVEGTGSSYNEQFF.

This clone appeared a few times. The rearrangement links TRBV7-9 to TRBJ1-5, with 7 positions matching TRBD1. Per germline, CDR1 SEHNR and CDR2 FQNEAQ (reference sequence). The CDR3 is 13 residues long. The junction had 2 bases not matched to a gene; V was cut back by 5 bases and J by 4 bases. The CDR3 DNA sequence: TGTGCCAGCAGCCCAGGGGGGAATCAGCCCCAGCATTTT. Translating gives CASSPGGNQPQHF.

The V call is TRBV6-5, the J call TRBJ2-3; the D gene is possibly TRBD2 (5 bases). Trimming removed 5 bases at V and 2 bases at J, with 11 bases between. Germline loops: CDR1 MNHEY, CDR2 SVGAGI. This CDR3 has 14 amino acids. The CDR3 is CASSNRGFTDTQYF. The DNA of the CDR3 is TGTGCCAGCAGTAATCGAGGGTTCACAGATACGCAGTATTTT.

CDR3 nucleotides: TGTGCCAGTAGTCCAGGGTTGGCGTCACTAGGGAAACTGTTTTTT. Encoded protein: CASSPGLASLGKLFF. This chain uses TRBV19 with TRBJ1-4; TRBD1 is a possible D gene (5 bases). The CDR3 sequence is 15 residues long. Trimming cost V 5 bases and J 11 bases, with 21 bases left between them. Germline V gene lookup returns CDR1 LNHDA and CDR2 SQIVND (reference sequence). Drawing the rest from reference TRBV19 and TRBJ1-4, the complete variable domain is DGGITQSPKYLFRKEGQNVTLSCEQNLNHDAMYWYRQDPGQGLRLIYYSQIVNDFQKGDIAEGYSVSREKKESFPLTVTSAQKNPTAFYLCASSPGLASLGKLFFGSGTQLSVL.